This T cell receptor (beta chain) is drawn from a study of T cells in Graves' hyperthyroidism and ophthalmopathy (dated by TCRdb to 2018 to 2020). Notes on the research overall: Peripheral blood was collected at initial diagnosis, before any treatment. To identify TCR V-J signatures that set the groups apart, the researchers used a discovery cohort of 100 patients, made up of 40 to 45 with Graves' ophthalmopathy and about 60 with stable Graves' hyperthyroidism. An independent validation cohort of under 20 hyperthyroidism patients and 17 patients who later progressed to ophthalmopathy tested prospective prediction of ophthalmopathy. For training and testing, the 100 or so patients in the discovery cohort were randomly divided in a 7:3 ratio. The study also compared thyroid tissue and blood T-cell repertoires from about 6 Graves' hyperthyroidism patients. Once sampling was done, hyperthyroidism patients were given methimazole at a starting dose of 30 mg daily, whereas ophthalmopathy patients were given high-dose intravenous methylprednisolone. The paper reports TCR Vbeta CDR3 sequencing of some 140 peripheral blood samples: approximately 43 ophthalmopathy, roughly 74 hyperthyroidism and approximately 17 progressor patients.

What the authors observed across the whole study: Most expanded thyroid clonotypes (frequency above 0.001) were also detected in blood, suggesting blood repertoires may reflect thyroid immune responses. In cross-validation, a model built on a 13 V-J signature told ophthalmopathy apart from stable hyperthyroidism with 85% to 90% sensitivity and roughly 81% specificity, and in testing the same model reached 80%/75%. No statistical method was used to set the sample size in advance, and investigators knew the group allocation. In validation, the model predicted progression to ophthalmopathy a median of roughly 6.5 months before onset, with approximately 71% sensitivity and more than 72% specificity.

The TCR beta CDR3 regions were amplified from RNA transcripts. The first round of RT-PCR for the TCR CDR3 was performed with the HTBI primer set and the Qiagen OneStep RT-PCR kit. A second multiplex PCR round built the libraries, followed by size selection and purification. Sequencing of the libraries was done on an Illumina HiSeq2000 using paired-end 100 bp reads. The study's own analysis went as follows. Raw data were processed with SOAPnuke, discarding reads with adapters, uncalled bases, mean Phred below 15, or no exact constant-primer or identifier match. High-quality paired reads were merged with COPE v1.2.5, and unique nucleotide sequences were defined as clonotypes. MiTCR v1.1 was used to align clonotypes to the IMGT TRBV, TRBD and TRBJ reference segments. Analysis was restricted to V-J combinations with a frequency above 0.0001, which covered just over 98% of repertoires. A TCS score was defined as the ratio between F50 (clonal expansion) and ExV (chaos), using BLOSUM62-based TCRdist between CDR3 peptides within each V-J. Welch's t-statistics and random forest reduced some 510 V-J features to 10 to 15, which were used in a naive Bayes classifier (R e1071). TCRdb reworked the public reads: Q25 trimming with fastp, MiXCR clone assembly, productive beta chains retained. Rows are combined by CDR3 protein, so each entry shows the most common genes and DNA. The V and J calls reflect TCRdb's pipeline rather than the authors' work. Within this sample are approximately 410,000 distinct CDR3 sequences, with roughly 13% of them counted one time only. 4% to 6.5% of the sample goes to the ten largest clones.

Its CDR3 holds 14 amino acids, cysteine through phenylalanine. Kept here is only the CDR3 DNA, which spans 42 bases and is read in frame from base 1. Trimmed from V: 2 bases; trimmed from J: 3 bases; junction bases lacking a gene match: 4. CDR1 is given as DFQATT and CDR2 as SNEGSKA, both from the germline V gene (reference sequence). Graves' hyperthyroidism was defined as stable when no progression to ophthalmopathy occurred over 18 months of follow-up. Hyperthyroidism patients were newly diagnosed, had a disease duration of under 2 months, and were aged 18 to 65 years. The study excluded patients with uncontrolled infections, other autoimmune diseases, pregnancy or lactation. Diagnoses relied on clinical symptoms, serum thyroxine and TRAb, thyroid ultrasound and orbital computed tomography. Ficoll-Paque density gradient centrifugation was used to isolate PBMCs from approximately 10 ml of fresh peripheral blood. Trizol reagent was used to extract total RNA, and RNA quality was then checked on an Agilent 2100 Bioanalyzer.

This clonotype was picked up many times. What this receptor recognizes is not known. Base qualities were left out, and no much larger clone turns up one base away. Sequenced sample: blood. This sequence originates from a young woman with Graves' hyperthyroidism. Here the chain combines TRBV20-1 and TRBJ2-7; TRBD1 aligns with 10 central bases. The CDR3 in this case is CSARHRTGGYEQYF. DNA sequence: TGCAGTGCTAGACACCGGACAGGGGGCTACGAGCAGTACTTC.